The next 31 T cell receptor beta chains were all read from a single sample in a study of beta chain features in type 1 diabetes. Expressed TCRB transcripts got sequenced, as all isolated RNA was reverse transcribed. Sequenced by immunoSEQ multiplex PCR; TCRdb stores in-frame clones only, minus some. The data contain 640,000 or so clones, roughly 13% of them singletons. Study-level points and caveats: Shorter TCRB CDR3s, moderately but significantly so, marked every one of the four CD4+ subsets in Type 1 diabetes patients.

Which antigens these TCRs recognize remains unknown. Sequencing was carried out using naive CD4+ T cells from blood. These receptors were collected from a man between 18 and 29 years old with type 1 diabetes.

The chain links TRBV30 to TRBJ2-1, with 13 bases fitting TRBD2. CDR3 length: 15 amino acids. Germline values: CDR1 GTSNPN, CDR2 SVGIG (reference sequence). With V trimmed by 4 bases and J by 5 bases, 5 bases remained unmatched. CDR3 protein: CAWKSGLAGHNEQFF. The CDR3 DNA reads as TGTGCCTGGAAATCGGGACTAGCGGGGCACAATGAGCAGTTCTTC.

V is TRBV9 and J is TRBJ1-1; D remains ambiguous. This CDR3 has 14 residues. Per the germline V gene, CDR1 is SGDLS and CDR2 is YYNGEE. Trimming pared 3 bases from V and 1 base from J, leaving 10 bases between. The CDR3 protein is CASSGRIPNTEAFF. The CDR3 DNA is TGTGCCAGCAGCGGGCGGATCCCGAACACTGAAGCTTTCTTT.

The V gene is TRBV4-3, the J gene TRBJ2-3; 10 positions agree with TRBD1. The CDR3 contains 15 residues. Germline lookup yields CDR1 LGHNA and CDR2 YSLEER. V lost 1 base and J lost 5; bases outside the gene matches: 3. The CDR3 bases are TGCGCCAGCAGCCAAGCTGGGACAGGGGAAGATACGCAGTATTTT. Translated: CASSQAGTGEDTQYF.

This chain connects TRBV27 to TRBJ1-6; D call uncertain. The CDR3 is 14 amino acids. Germline-derived CDR1 and CDR2 are MNHEY and SMNVEV (reference sequence). V dropped 2 bases and J dropped 4 bases, with 6 bases sitting between them. CDR3 nucleotides: TGTGCCAGCAGTTTACGGGGTTATAATTCACCCCTCCACTTT. Protein sequence: CASSLRGYNSPLHF.

The chain recombines TRBV5-1 with TRBJ1-2; no clear D gene. The germline V gene has CDR1 SGHRS and CDR2 YFSETQ. The CDR3 runs 14 residues. V was clipped by 0 bases and J by 8 bases, with 14 bases between them. The CDR3 DNA reads TGCGCCAGCAGCTTGGGAGCCGAGACCCAGGGCTACACCTTC. Its translation: CASSLGAETQGYTF.

This clone was counted between two and nine times. The DNA for the CDR3 is TGCAGTGGGGGGGAAAACAGGGAAGCTTTCTTT. Its translation: CSGGENREAFF. The chain uses TRBV20-1 and TRBJ1-1; a possible D gene is TRBD1 (5 bases). Per germline, CDR1 DFQATT and CDR2 SNEGSKA (reference sequence). The CDR3 spans 11 residues. Trimming left V 7 bases short and J 8 bases short, with 14 bases between.

The chain employs TRBV7-2 and TRBJ1-5; TRBD1 is a possible D gene (5 bases). Germline V gives CDR1 SGHTA, CDR2 FQGNSA. This CDR3 region has 16 residues. The V end lost 5 bases, the J end lost 0 bases, and 14 bases lay between the germline ends. This CDR3 is CASSRRQGYSNQPQHF. Written as DNA, the CDR3 is TGTGCCAGCAGCCGACGGCAGGGTTATAGCAATCAGCCCCAGCATTTT.

As to this clone: Distinct nucleotide sequences in the sample also encode this CDR3. V and J are TRBV18 and TRBJ1-1; D gene uncertain. The CDR3 contains 13 residues. V dropped 3 bases and J dropped 3 bases, with 8 bases sitting between them. Germline V gives CDR1 KGHSH, CDR2 LQKENI. The CDR3 nucleotides read TGTGCCAGCTCACCGGGTAGGGACACTGAAGCTTTCTTT. Encoded protein: CASSPGRDTEAFF.

This clone was found a few times. In DNA, the CDR3 is TGTGCCAGTAGTATACAGGGGGCCAACGTCCTGACTTTC. Protein: CASSIQGANVLTF. The gene calls are TRBV19 and TRBJ2-6; D is unresolved. Trimming pared 2 bases from V and 4 bases from J, leaving 3 bases between. This CDR3 spans 13 amino acids. From germline, CDR1 is LNHDA and CDR2 SQIVND (reference sequence).

This rearrangement joins TRBV14 to TRBJ2-1; D might be TRBD1 or TRBD2, each matching 5 bases. Trimming stripped 4 bases from V and 15 bases from J, with 28 bases between. Germline V gene sequence: CDR1 SGHDN, CDR2 FVKESK. The CDR3 is 16 residues long. The CDR3 loop is CASSRRLVGRARGRFF. The CDR3 nucleotides are TGTGCCAGCAGCCGGAGACTCGTGGGGCGGGCCCGAGGTCGGTTCTTC. Full variable domain (remainder filled in from reference TRBV14 and TRBJ2-1): EAGVTQFPSHSVIEKGQTVTLRCDPISGHDNLYWYRRVMGKEIKFLLHFVKESKQDESGMPNNRFLAERTGGTYSTLKVQPAELEDSGVYFCASSRRLVGRARGRFFGPGTRLTVL.

J is TRBJ1-2 and V is TRBV25-1; TRBD1 might be the D (5 bases). The V gene's germline CDR1 is MGHDK and CDR2 SYGVNS. This CDR3 has 11 residues. The V end was cut by 6 bases, the J end by 12 bases, with 14 bases between. CDR3 sequence (DNA): TGTGCCAGCAGCGACTGGGCAGGGAACACCTTC. Its translation is CASSDWAGNTF.

J is TRBJ2-1 and V is TRBV30; 7 positions match TRBD1. V shed 8 bases and J 9 bases; nucleotides not matched to a gene: 13. Germline-derived CDR1 and CDR2 are GTSNPN and SVGIG (reference sequence). The CDR3 covers 13 residues. The DNA for the CDR3 is TGTGCCGGGGACAGACAGCAGAACGGTGAGCAGTTCTTC. Its translation: CAGDRQQNGEQFF. The full variable domain, with the rest looked up from reference TRBV30 and TRBJ2-1, is SQTIHQWPATLVQPVGSPLSLECTVEGTSNPNLYWYRQAAGRGLQLLFYSVGIGQISSEVPQNLSASRPQDRQFILSSKKLLLSDSGFYLCAGDRQQNGEQFFGPGTRLTVL.

This clone showed up just a few times. The V call is TRBV7-3, the J call TRBJ1-1; the D is unclear. V lost 2 bases and J 3 bases, leaving 7 bases between the germline ends. CDR1 is SGHTA, CDR2 FQGTGA, per germline. The CDR3 sequence is 13 residues long. The CDR3 region is CASSLQRDTEAFF. The CDR3 coding sequence is TGTGCCAGCAGCTTACAACGGGACACTGAAGCTTTCTTT.

There are a few counts of this clone. This sequence joins TRBV7-2 and TRBJ2-1, with a weak D call TRBD1 (6 bases). V dropped 8 bases and J dropped 8 bases, with 19 bases sitting between them. Germline assignment: CDR1 SGHTA and CDR2 FQGNSA. This CDR3 contains 14 residues. This CDR3 reads CASVAGGTGHEQFF. For the CDR3, the DNA is TGTGCCAGCGTTGCTGGGGGCACCGGACATGAGCAGTTCTTC.

V is TRBV4-1 and J is TRBJ2-1, with 11 bases aligning to TRBD2. The CDR3 runs to 16 residues. V lost 4 bases to trimming and J lost 3 bases; unmatched junction nucleotides: 5. Germline-derived CDR1 and CDR2 are MGHRA and YSYEKL. The CDR3 DNA follows: TGCGCCAGCAGCCGGGGGACTAGCGGATACTACAATGAGCAGTTCTTC. This sequence encodes CASSRGTSGYYNEQFF.

The genes are TRBV9 and TRBJ1-1; 7 nucleotides line up with TRBD1. The CDR3 runs to 17 residues. Germline V gene sequence: CDR1 SGDLS, CDR2 YYNGEE. J lost 0 bases, V lost 4 bases, and 12 bases had no gene match. CDR3: CASSPSNRGPLNTEAFF. Here the CDR3 DNA reads TGTGCCAGCAGCCCAAGCAACAGGGGCCCCTTGAACACTGAAGCTTTCTTT.

In its sample, this clone was seen a few times. The sample holds other DNA sequences that translate to the same CDR3. V is TRBV6-5 and J is TRBJ2-2; D gene ambiguous. Germline V gene sequence: CDR1 MNHEY, CDR2 SVGAGI. The CDR3 runs 12 residues. V was cut by 6 bases and J by 1 base, with 3 bases left in between. For the CDR3, the DNA is TGTGCCAGCAGCCTGAACACCGGGGAGCTGTTTTTT. This sequence encodes CASSLNTGELFF.

This clone was seen only a few times. CDR3 loop: CASSDRAYGYTF. CDR3 nucleotide sequence: TGTGCCAGCAGTGACAGGGCCTATGGCTACACCTTC. V is TRBV2 and J is TRBJ1-2; weak D call: TRBD1 (5 bases). The CDR3 totals 12 residues. Trimming left V 3 bases short and J 4 bases short, with 6 bases between. Germline lookup yields CDR1 SNHLY and CDR2 FYNNEI.

The genes are TRBV11-2 and TRBJ2-1; the match to TRBD2 covers 7 bases. This CDR3 has 16 amino acids. The V and J ends lost 6 bases and 3 bases, in that order; junction bases with no gene match: 11. Per germline, CDR1 SGHAT and CDR2 FQNNGV. In DNA form, the CDR3 reads TGTGCCAGCAGTTACAATCGGGGAGGGGACTACAATGAGCAGTTCTTC. Amino acid sequence: CASSYNRGGDYNEQFF.

This clone turned up a few times. The chain has TRBV25-1 and TRBJ2-5, with D perhaps TRBD1 or TRBD2 (6 bases each). V lost 4 bases and J 3 bases, leaving 9 bases between the germline ends. Germline loops: CDR1 MGHDK, CDR2 SYGVNS. CDR3 length: 13 residues. The DNA for the CDR3 is TGTGCCAGCAGTGTAGGGGGGAAAGAGACCCAGTACTTC. This sequence encodes CASSVGGKETQYF. The full variable domain, rest sourced from reference TRBV25-1 and TRBJ2-5, is EADIYQTPRYLVIGTGKKITLECSQTMGHDKMYWYQQDPGMELHLIHYSYGVNSTEKGDLSSESTVSRIRTEHFPLTLESARPSHTSQYLCASSVGGKETQYFGPGTRLLVL.

The chain carries TRBV30 and TRBJ2-7; the match to TRBD1 covers 9 bases. Germline loops: CDR1 GTSNPN, CDR2 SVGIG (reference sequence). The trim removed 1 base at V and 5 bases at J, leaving 3 bases unmatched. The CDR3 totals 13 residues. The CDR3 protein is CAWSGTGADEQYF. CDR3 DNA sequence: TGTGCCTGGAGTGGGACAGGGGCGGACGAGCAGTACTTC.

This clone was picked up a small number of times. The chain employs TRBV28 and TRBJ2-1; perhaps D is TRBD1 or TRBD2 (5 bases each). The CDR3 sequence is 13 residues long. V lost 6 bases and J lost 7, with 13 bases in between. Per germline, CDR1 MDHEN and CDR2 SYDVKM. The CDR3 coding sequence is TGTGCCAGCAGACAAGGGACGGCTAATGAGCAGTTCTTC. It translates to CASRQGTANEQFF.

This clone was seen only a few times. The V call is TRBV7-9, the J call TRBJ1-6; a weak D match, TRBD1 (5 bases). Germline loops: CDR1 SEHNR, CDR2 FQNEAQ (reference sequence). V was clipped by 4 bases and J by 2 bases, with 18 bases between them. This CDR3 is 18 amino acids long. CDR3 DNA: TGTGCCAGCAGCTCCACAAGAGGGACTGGAACCTATAATTCACCCCTCCACTTT. This translates into CASSSTRGTGTYNSPLHF. Filled out from reference TRBV7-9 and TRBJ1-6, the complete variable domain reads DTGVSQNPRHKITKRGQNVTFRCDPISEHNRLYWYRQTLGQGPEFLTYFQNEAQLEKSRLLSDRFSAERPKGSFSTLEIQRTEQGDSAMYLCASSSTRGTGTYNSPLHFGNGTRLTVT.

The sample holds a few counts of this clone. V is TRBV29-1 and J is TRBJ1-1; no reliable D call. This CDR3 contains 12 residues. In germline, CDR1 is SQVTM, CDR2 ANQGSEA. V was clipped by 6 bases and J by 7 bases, with 15 bases between them. The CDR3 DNA sequence: TGCAGCGTGGGCCAGTTCTATGATGAAGCTTTCTTT. Amino acid sequence: CSVGQFYDEAFF. Combining the CDR3 with reference TRBV29-1 and TRBJ1-1 gives the whole variable domain SAVISQKPSRDICQRGTSLTIQCQVDSQVTMMFWYRQQPGQSLTLIATANQGSEATYESGFVIDKFPISRPNLTFSTLTVSNMSPEDSSIYLCSVGQFYDEAFFGQGTRLTVV.

This clone was observed a few times. This chain links TRBV7-2 with TRBJ2-3, with D maybe TRBD2 (6 bases). V gave up 5 bases and J gave up 3 bases, with 21 bases separating them. Germline V CDR1 and CDR2: SGHTA, FQGNSA. CDR3 length: 17 amino acids. Here the CDR3 DNA reads TGTGCCAGCAGCCCAGGAGGCGCGGGGATGGGAACAGATACGCAGTATTTT. It codes for CASSPGGAGMGTDTQYF. The full variable domain, its missing parts supplied by reference TRBV7-2 and TRBJ2-3, is GAGVSQSPSNKVTEKGKDVELRCDPISGHTALYWYRQSLGQGLEFLIYFQGNSAPDKSGLPSDRFSAERTGGSVSTLTIQRTQQEDSAVYLCASSPGGAGMGTDTQYFGPGTRLTVL.

In its sample, this clone was seen a few times. The chain has TRBV5-1 and TRBJ2-7, with a possible D match to TRBD1 (6 bases). There are 15 residues in the CDR3. In germline, CDR1 is SGHRS, CDR2 YFSETQ. V dropped 4 bases and J dropped 2 bases, with 16 bases sitting between them. CDR3 in amino acids: CASSPRRQDTYEQYF. The CDR3 DNA follows: TGCGCCAGCAGCCCCCGGAGACAGGACACCTACGAGCAGTACTTC.

This clone has just a few counts. The genes are TRBV9 and TRBJ2-3; tentative D call: TRBD1 (6 bases). CDR3 length equals 13 residues. Trimming removed 3 bases from V and 8 bases from J, with 13 bases in between. Germline V gene lookup returns CDR1 SGDLS and CDR2 YYNGEE. The CDR3 is CASSDLPRGTQYF. The CDR3 DNA sequence: TGTGCCAGCAGCGACCTTCCCAGGGGTACGCAGTATTTT.

This clone has more than one count but fewer than ten. The chain links TRBV4-1 to TRBJ2-1; D might be TRBD1 (5 bases). Trimming stripped 0 bases from V and 9 bases from J, with 18 bases between. CDR3 size: 16 residues. Germline CDR1 MGHRA, CDR2 YSYEKL. The CDR3 DNA follows: TGCGCCAGCAGCCAAGAACGGTGGCCAGGGATAGGTGAGCAGTTCTTC. Translating it yields CASSQERWPGIGEQFF.

V usage is TRBV7-2 and J usage is TRBJ2-5; 8 bases line up with TRBD2. Germline V lookup: CDR1 SGHTA, CDR2 FQGNSA. The V gene end was trimmed by 2 bases and the J gene end by 5 bases; junction bases not matched to a gene: 4. This CDR3 region has 14 residues. CDR3 amino acids: CASSLNSGEETQYF. The CDR3 coding sequence is TGTGCCAGCAGCTTAAATAGCGGGGAGGAGACCCAGTACTTC.

The table lists this clone with a few counts. This sample includes further DNA sequences coding for the same CDR3. The V call is TRBV30, the J call TRBJ1-3; no clear D. Trimming removed 0 bases at V and 1 base at J, with 4 bases between. The germline CDR1 and CDR2 sequences are GTSNPN and SVGIG (reference sequence). There are 13 residues in the CDR3. Here the CDR3 reads CAWSVNSGNTIYF. The CDR3 DNA sequence: TGTGCCTGGAGTGTAAATTCTGGAAACACCATATATTTT.

The chain links TRBV30 to TRBJ2-6; no clear D. The germline gives CDR1 GTSNPN, CDR2 SVGIG (reference sequence). The CDR3 runs to 16 residues. Trimming took off 4 bases at V and 1 base at J, with 14 bases between the two ends. CDR3 bases: TGTGCCTGGACCCCCCGGAGAGGTTCTGGGGCCAACGTCCTGACTTTC. Amino acids: CAWTPRRGSGANVLTF.